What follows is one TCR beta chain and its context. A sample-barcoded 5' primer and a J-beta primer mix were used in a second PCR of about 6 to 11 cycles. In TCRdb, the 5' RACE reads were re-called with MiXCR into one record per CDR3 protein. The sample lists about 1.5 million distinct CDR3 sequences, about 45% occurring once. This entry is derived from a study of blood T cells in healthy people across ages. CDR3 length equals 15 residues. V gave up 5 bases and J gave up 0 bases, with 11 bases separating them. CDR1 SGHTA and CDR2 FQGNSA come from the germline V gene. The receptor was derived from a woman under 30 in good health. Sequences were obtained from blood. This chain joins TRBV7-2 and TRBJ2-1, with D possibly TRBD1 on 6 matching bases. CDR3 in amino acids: CASSPDSGSYNEQFF. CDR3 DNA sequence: TGTGCCAGCAGCCCGGACAGTGGCTCCTACAATGAGCAGTTCTTC. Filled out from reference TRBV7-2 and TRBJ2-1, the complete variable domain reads GAGVSQSPSNKVTEKGKDVELRCDPISGHTALYWYRQSLGQGLEFLIYFQGNSAPDKSGLPSDRFSAERTGGSVSTLTIQRTQQEDSAVYLCASSPDSGSYNEQFFGPGTRLTVL.